What follows describes a single TCR beta chain. Its antigen is currently not known. Base qualities are not recorded, but no much larger clone differs from it by a single base. TCRbeta CDR3 regions were amplified from genomic DNA by means of the immunoSEQ Assay, a bias-controlled multiplex PCR. Per the source publication's procedure: The number of nucleated cells in each sample was estimated from the amplification of reference gene primers within the assay. Sequence reads were collapsed and filtered to measure the absolute abundance of every unique TCRbeta CDR3 rearrangement. For each sample, productive Simpson clonality was calculated as the square root of Simpson's diversity index over productive rearrangements. Held by TCRdb, this immuneACCESS table contains in-frame sequences only and omits some clones. Under half of the omission traces to an unresolved V gene where checked; the cause of the rest is unknown. V and J calls and clone size come straight from that table; D and trimming were deduced from the DNA. Present in this sample are around 200,000 clones, about 80% of which were seen just once. In total, the top ten clones hold 2% to 3% of the sample.

These data belong to a study of blood T cell repertoires in COVID-19 (dated by TCRdb to the early 2020s). Turning to the overall study: The collaborator samples originated in the United States, Italy and Spain and spanned the acute and convalescent phases of COVID-19. Deeply sampled blood TCRbeta repertoires from subjects exposed to, actively infected with, or recovered from COVID-19 were included in the dataset. Samples were obtained from the ongoing ImmuneRACE study (first 160 participants) and from about 1,300 subjects provided by 6 global collaborators. The prospective study material was composed of cDNA or gDNA derived from T cells, B-cell-depleted T cells, or PBMCs. Nearly every sample came with metadata listing a de-identified subject ID, COVID-19 status, age in years and sex. HLA class I and class II types, where available, came from metadata supplied by the sample provider rather than from assay-based typing. The repertoires were made available in a free public database intended to serve as a resource for research on the immune response to SARS-CoV-2. Summary of the overall study and its limitations: Clinical and demographic metadata were provided uncurated, with the amount varying by source and participant.

The collaborating institutions used their own protocols to collect whole blood in K2EDTA tubes. Collaborator samples were shipped for TCRbeta analysis as frozen whole blood, isolated PBMCs, or DNA extracted from either sample type. V is pruned by 4 bases and J by 6 bases, leaving 11 bases of the junction without a gene match. CDR1 is given as SGHTA and CDR2 as FQGNSA, both from the germline V gene. The CDR3, from cysteine to phenylalanine, totals 16 residues. This entry keeps only the CDR3 DNA: 48 bases, framed from base 1. The sample consisted of peripheral blood. The TCR comes from a woman in her forties with active or convalescent COVID-19. The chain is encoded by TRBV7-2 joined to TRBJ2-3, with TRBD2 matching 9 junction bases. The CDR3 amino acid sequence is: CASSSSGGGASDTQYF. The DNA is TGTGCCAGCAGCTCCTCTGGCGGGGGGGCCAGTGATACGCAGTATTTT.